The 2 T cell receptor beta chains presented below share a single source sample, sequenced in a study of cytomegalovirus exposure and HLA in healthy donors. It was with 60 Vbeta and 13 Jbeta primers that the PCR ran. Clones were sequenced by immunoSEQ multiplex PCR, and TCRdb holds only the in-frame ones, with some missing. The sample holds under 150,000 clones, around 70% seen once. The sequencing sample was made of PBMCs. The source is a young man in good health and CMV-seropositive.

The J gene is TRBJ2-7, the V gene TRBV5-4, with TRBD2 matching over 12 bases. V shed 4 bases, J shed 4 bases, and the junction held 9 bases outside the gene matches. The CDR3 runs 16 residues. Germline V gene data show CDR1 as SGHNT and CDR2 as YYREEE (reference sequence). This CDR3 reads CASSRVLAGGRYEQYF. CDR3 DNA: TGTGCCAGCAGCAGGGTTCTAGCGGGAGGGCGGTACGAGCAGTACTTC.

For the CDR3, the DNA is TGTGCCAGCAGTTTAGGACAGGGCGCGGCCAAAAACATTCAGTACTTC. Residues: CASSLGQGAAKNIQYF. V is TRBV27 and J is TRBJ2-4, with TRBD1 identical over 8 bases. Germline V gene sequence: CDR1 MNHEY, CDR2 SMNVEV (reference sequence). CDR3 length equals 16 residues. The V gene end was trimmed by 2 bases and the J gene end by 1 base; junction bases not matched to a gene: 4.